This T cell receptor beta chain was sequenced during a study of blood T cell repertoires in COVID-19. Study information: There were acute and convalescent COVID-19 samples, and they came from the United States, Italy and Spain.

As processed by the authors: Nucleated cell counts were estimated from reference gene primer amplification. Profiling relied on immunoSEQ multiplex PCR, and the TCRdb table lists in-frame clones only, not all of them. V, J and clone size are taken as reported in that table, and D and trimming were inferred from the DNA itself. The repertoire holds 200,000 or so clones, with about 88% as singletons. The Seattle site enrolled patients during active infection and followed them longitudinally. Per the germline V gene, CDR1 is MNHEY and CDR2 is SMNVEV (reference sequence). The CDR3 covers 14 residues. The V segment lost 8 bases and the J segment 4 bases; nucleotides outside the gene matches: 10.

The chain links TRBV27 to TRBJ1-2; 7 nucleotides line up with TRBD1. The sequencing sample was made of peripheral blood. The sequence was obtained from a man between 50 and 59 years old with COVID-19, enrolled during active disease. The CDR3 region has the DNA TGTGCCAGCGGTGCAGAGGGGGCCAGCTATGGCTACACCTTC. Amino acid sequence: CASGAEGASYGYTF.